The 21 T cell receptor beta chains presented below share a single source sample, sequenced in a study of early T cells in non-severe SARS-CoV-2 infection. TCRdb reprocessed the 5' RACE reads with MiXCR, giving one entry per CDR3 protein. The data hold about 59,000 distinct CDR3 sequences, with approximately 13% observed a single time. The sample was whole blood, taken at baseline. The receptors originated from an adult who was a healthcare worker with PCR-confirmed SARS-CoV-2 infection or an uninfected control (not recorded which).

The chain joins TRBV7-9 to TRBJ2-1; possibly TRBD1 or TRBD2 for D (6 bases each). CDR1 is SEHNR, CDR2 FQNEAQ, per germline (reference sequence). V shed 1 base and J shed 10 bases, with 11 bases lying between them. The CDR3 contains 13 residues. The chain's CDR3 is CASSLEGGEEQFF. DNA of the CDR3: TGTGCCAGCAGCTTAGAGGGGGGCGAAGAGCAGTTCTTC.

This clonotype is a singleton in its sample. The V gene is TRBV20-1, the J gene TRBJ2-7; TRBD1 agrees at 9 bases. This CDR3 is built from 14 residues. Germline CDR1 and CDR2: DFQATT and SNEGSKA (reference sequence). V shed 3 bases, J shed 9 bases, and the junction held 12 bases outside the gene matches. This CDR3 reads CSARSFDRGGRQYF. The CDR3 DNA reads TGCAGTGCTAGGTCATTTGACAGGGGGGGACGGCAGTACTTC.

The chain joins TRBV2 to TRBJ1-1; the D is unclear. The germline V gene encodes CDR1 SNHLY and CDR2 FYNNEI. Trimming left V 10 bases short and J 5 bases short, with 11 bases between. This CDR3 comprises 11 residues. The DNA of the CDR3 is TGTGCCATAGTTCTTGGAACTGAAGCTTTCTTT. Amino acid sequence: CAIVLGTEAFF.

This clonotype was found a few times. The chain has TRBV5-1 and TRBJ1-1, with D tentatively TRBD1 (6 bases). V was shortened by 2 bases and J by 1 base, with 15 bases between the two germline ends. CDR1 is SGHRS and CDR2 is YFSETQ in the germline V gene. This CDR3 is 16 amino acids long. This CDR3 reads CASSLGTTTGNTEAFF. As DNA, the CDR3 is TGCGCCAGCAGCTTAGGGACAACCACGGGGAACACTGAAGCTTTCTTT.

The rearrangement joins TRBV3-1 to TRBJ1-2; no definite D call. Looked up from germline, CDR1 is LGHDT and CDR2 is YNNKEL (reference sequence). The V end lost 4 bases, the J end lost 8 bases, and 23 bases lay between the germline ends. The CDR3 is 16 amino acids. CDR3 in DNA: TGTGCCAGCAGCCTCCTCTTTCCACCGGGATCCCACGGCTACACCTTC. It specifies CASSLLFPPGSHGYTF. The full variable domain, with the rest looked up from reference TRBV3-1 and TRBJ1-2, is DTAVSQTPKYLVTQMGNDKSIKCEQNLGHDTMYWYKQDSKKFLKIMFSYNNKELIINETVPNRFSPKSPDKAHLNLHINSLELGDSAVYFCASSLLFPPGSHGYTFGSGTRLTVV.

This clonotype was picked up a small number of times. The V gene is TRBV4-1, the J gene TRBJ2-1; tentatively, D is TRBD1 or TRBD2 (5 bases each). This CDR3 contains 15 residues. Trimming pared 4 bases from V and 5 bases from J, leaving 15 bases between. CDR1 is MGHRA and CDR2 is YSYEKL in the germline V gene. The CDR3 reads CASSLLRGRNNEQFF. Written as DNA, the CDR3 is TGCGCCAGCAGCCTACTAAGGGGACGGAACAATGAGCAGTTCTTC.

The chain carries TRBV19 and TRBJ2-7, with D possibly called TRBD1 or TRBD2 (5 bases each). Germline-derived CDR1 and CDR2 are LNHDA and SQIVND (reference sequence). There are 12 residues in the CDR3. V lost 6 bases to trimming and J lost 7 bases, with 13 bases between them. The CDR3 is CASSSGTAEQYF. For the CDR3, the DNA is TGTGCCAGTAGCTCCGGGACCGCGGAGCAGTACTTC.

This clonotype was seen many times. The V gene is TRBV20-1, the J gene TRBJ2-7; a possible D gene is TRBD2 (5 bases). This CDR3 comprises 14 residues. Germline V lookup: CDR1 DFQATT, CDR2 SNEGSKA (reference sequence). V gave up 6 bases and J gave up 2 bases, with 17 bases separating them. The CDR3 DNA reads TGCAGTGCCGCTCCGGGCTTCGGGACCTACGAGCAGTACTTC. This codes for CSAAPGFGTYEQYF.

The table lists this clonotype with a few counts. The rearrangement uses TRBV4-1 and TRBJ1-2; D not resolved. Germline assignment: CDR1 MGHRA and CDR2 YSYEKL. The V end was cut by 4 bases, the J end by 4 bases, with 13 bases between. The CDR3 length is 14 residues. CDR3 amino acids: CASSLFPGSYGYTF. The CDR3 DNA reads as TGCGCCAGCAGCCTCTTCCCGGGAAGCTATGGCTACACCTTC.

The V call is TRBV12-5, the J call TRBJ2-6; unclear D gene. Germline CDR1 is LGHNT and CDR2 is FRNRAP. V dropped 5 bases and J dropped 2 bases, with 16 bases sitting between them. The CDR3 has 17 amino acids. The CDR3 nucleotides are TGTGCTAGTGGTGATAGACGGTTGGGTCCTGGGGCCAACGTCCTGACTTTC. Translating it yields CASGDRRLGPGANVLTF.

The chain recombines TRBV5-6 with TRBJ1-1, with 11 bases that match TRBD1. This CDR3 comprises 12 residues. With 8 bases clipped from V and 8 bases from J, the junction kept 5 bases outside the gene matches. The germline gives CDR1 SGHDT, CDR2 YYEEEE. The CDR3 loop is CASGQGAWEAFF. In DNA, the CDR3 is TGTGCCAGTGGACAGGGGGCATGGGAAGCTTTCTTT.

This clonotype was observed a handful of times. The chain has TRBV10-1 and TRBJ2-3, with TRBD2 matching over 10 bases. V lost 8 bases, J lost 1 base, and 3 bases stayed unmatched. This CDR3 has 14 residues. In germline, CDR1 is WNHNN, CDR2 SYGVQD (reference sequence). The chain's CDR3 is CASSLAGGTDTQYF. CDR3 in DNA: TGCGCCAGCTCTCTAGCGGGGGGCACAGATACGCAGTATTTT.

The table lists this clonotype with a few counts. The chain combines TRBV4-1 with TRBJ2-1; 9 bases fit TRBD2. V was pared by 1 base and J by 6 bases, with 4 bases of the junction left unmatched. Germline V lookup: CDR1 MGHRA, CDR2 YSYEKL. The CDR3 consists of 15 residues. The CDR3 DNA sequence: TGCGCCAGCAGCCAAGCCCGACTAGCGGCCAATGAGCAGTTCTTC. It yields the protein CASSQARLAANEQFF.

The chain joins TRBV7-3 to TRBJ1-2, with unresolved D. V was pared by 4 bases and J by 5 bases, with 17 bases between. CDR3 length: 15 amino acids. The germline gives CDR1 SGHTA, CDR2 FQGTGA. CDR3 amino acids: CASSWTATPLYGYTF. The CDR3 bases are TGTGCCAGCAGCTGGACCGCTACCCCCCTATATGGCTACACCTTC.

This clonotype showed up just a few times. This chain connects TRBV5-1 to TRBJ1-2; 8 nucleotides match TRBD1. Germline V gene lookup returns CDR1 SGHRS and CDR2 YFSETQ. This CDR3 has 14 residues. The trim removed 4 bases at V and 3 bases at J, leaving 5 bases unmatched. The CDR3 loop is CASSESGGYYGYTF. The DNA for the CDR3 is TGCGCCAGCAGCGAGTCAGGGGGCTACTATGGCTACACCTTC.

This clonotype was seen more than once but under ten times. The rearrangement joins TRBV20-1 to TRBJ1-2; TRBD1 might be the D (6 bases). The CDR3 consists of 13 residues. The ends were cut back, 5 bases at V and 3 bases at J, with 13 bases in the middle. Germline values: CDR1 DFQATT, CDR2 SNEGSKA (reference sequence). CDR3 region: CSALTGIDYGYTF. In DNA, the CDR3 is TGCAGTGCTCTGACAGGAATTGACTATGGCTACACCTTC.

This clonotype was counted between two and nine times. J is TRBJ1-1 and V is TRBV20-1; D is perhaps TRBD1 (5 bases). V lost 6 bases, J lost 3 bases, and 14 bases lay in between. The CDR3 covers 13 residues. In germline, CDR1 is DFQATT, CDR2 SNEGSKA (reference sequence). In nucleotides, the CDR3 is TGCAGTGCCACCGACAGTCGGGACACTGAAGCTTTCTTT. Translation: CSATDSRDTEAFF.

This clonotype appeared a few times. V usage is TRBV20-1 and J usage is TRBJ2-3, with no clear D. V dropped 7 bases and J dropped 1 base, with 21 bases sitting between them. The CDR3 covers 16 residues. Germline CDR1 DFQATT, CDR2 SNEGSKA (reference sequence). CDR3: CSGARPIKVGTDTQYF. The DNA for the CDR3 is TGCAGTGGCGCCAGGCCAATAAAAGTAGGCACAGATACGCAGTATTTT.

This chain links TRBV9 with TRBJ2-2; the D is unclear. Germline values: CDR1 SGDLS, CDR2 YYNGEE. V was shortened by 0 bases and J by 0 bases, with 9 bases between the two germline ends. This CDR3 spans 16 amino acids. CDR3 DNA sequence: TGTGCCAGCAGCGTAGTGGTGACAACGAACACCGGGGAGCTGTTTTTT. This encodes CASSVVVTTNTGELFF.

This clonotype was counted a few times. The chain carries TRBV20-1 and TRBJ2-2; no firm D call. The CDR3 contains 15 residues. The germline V and J ends were trimmed by 3 bases and 2 bases, with 13 bases remaining between them. CDR1 is DFQATT and CDR2 is SNEGSKA in the germline V gene (reference sequence). CDR3 DNA sequence: TGCAGTGCTAGGGAGAGGCTATTAAACACCGGGGAGCTGTTTTTT. It yields the protein CSARERLLNTGELFF.

The chain combines TRBV6-2 or TRBV6-3 with TRBJ2-7; TRBD2 matches at 9 bases. V dropped 11 bases and J dropped 7; count of bases not matched to a gene: 15. Germline V CDR1 and CDR2: MNHEY, SVGEGT. The CDR3 loop spans 14 amino acids. CDR3: CASITAGGLREQYF. The CDR3, as DNA: TGTGCCTCAATAACAGCGGGAGGCCTCCGGGAGCAGTACTTC.